This T cell receptor (beta chain) was observed in a study of cytomegalovirus exposure and HLA in healthy donors (dated by TCRdb to the late 2010s). About the investigation overall: The roughly 650 repertoires of the first cohort and the 120 validation repertoires were produced on the same platform, according to a later analysis. The aim of the study was to test whether cataloging public T cell receptors could identify signatures of past pathogen exposure. Along with the roughly 700-subject first cohort, a separate validation cohort of over a hundred different subjects was used. High-throughput TCR immunosequencing, statistical association of individual TCRs with disease status, and machine learning were combined to predict cytomegalovirus infection status. Beyond this particular receptor, the publication reports: Cytomegalovirus status was reported to be diagnosed by the classifier with high specificity and sensitivity in both the original and validation cohorts. In vitro tests confirmed that three of the cytomegalovirus-associated TCR beta chains recognize cytomegalovirus antigens. In the study, around 150 TCR beta chains were listed as associated with cytomegalovirus. A later analysis found that TCRs clustered in the first cohort also tended to co-occur in the roughly 120 validation repertoires, with 94% of cluster scores above 0. It was suggested by the authors that the approach could potentially be generalized to other disease states and immunological phenotypes. Across donors, most TCR sequences were observed very rarely, whereas some public TCRs were present in many individuals. A later analysis had no HLA typing for the validation cohort, so co-occurrence there was scored across all 110 or so repertoires.

The CDR3 runs 14 amino acids, cysteine and phenylalanine included. The kept DNA is CDR3 alone, 42 bases in frame from the first base. V and J are trimmed by 6 bases and 2 bases, and the gene matches miss 7 bases of the junction. The germline V gene gives CDR1 as SGHNT and CDR2 as YENEEA. The library was prepared using the immunoSEQ multiplex PCR assay. The authors processed their data as follows. A statistical classification framework was built for diagnosing cytomegalovirus status from the catalog of TCR beta chain sequences. As stored in TCRdb, this immuneACCESS dataset retains in-frame rearrangements with V and J assigned. A fraction of the clones does not appear; measured against another copy, unresolved V genes explain less than half of the discrepancy, and the remainder lacks a known reason. V, J and clone size are those of that table, while D and trimming were read from the DNA. This sample has about 240,000 clones in its table, and more than 75% of those were observed once. Of the sample, 1% to 1.5% is held by the ten largest clones.

Donors formed part of the validation cohort, which comprised approximately 130 subjects and was distinct from the first cohort of 670 or so subjects. About this clone: This clone's antigen is unknown. No base quality values were provided; no much bigger clone lies one nucleotide off.

Material for sequencing was PBMCs. This TCR was recovered from a woman in her thirties in good health and CMV-seropositive. This chain joins TRBV11-3 to TRBJ2-7; 7 central nucleotides agree with TRBD2. The CDR3 here reads CASSDTGTTYEQYF. The DNA sequence is TGTGCCAGCAGTGATACCGGGACTACCTACGAGCAGTACTTC.